This T cell receptor (beta chain) was observed in a study of blood T cells in healthy people across ages. As concerns this clonotype: The junction departs from germline at one end; a sequencing error may be responsible.

Primers used in a second PCR of roughly 6 to 11 cycles were a sample-barcoded 5' primer and a J-beta primer mix. In TCRdb, the 5' RACE reads were re-called with MiXCR into one record per CDR3 protein. The sample records around 970,000 distinct CDR3 sequences, roughly 51% being singletons. The sequence came from a woman aged 55-75 years in good health. The sequencing input was blood.

CDR3 DNA: TGTGCCGGCAGCTTAGCCTCGGAGACCCAGTACTTC. Its translation is CAGSLASETQYF. The rearrangement links TRBV7-8 to TRBJ2-5; D uncertain. CDR3 length: 12 amino acids. CDR1 SGHVS and CDR2 FQNEAQ come from the germline V gene. Using reference TRBV7-8 and TRBJ2-5 for the parts outside the CDR3, the full variable domain is GAGVSQSPRYKVAKRGQDVALRCDPISGHVSLFWYQQALGQGPEFLTYFQNEAQLDKSGLPSDRFFAERPEGSVSTLKIQRTQQEDSAVYLCAGSLASETQYFGPGTRLLVL.